A single sample is the source of the 20 T cell receptor beta chains below, sequenced in a study of CD8 T cells in ankylosing spondylitis. TCRdb reprocessed the 5' RACE reads with MiXCR, giving one entry per CDR3 protein. This table holds a few hundred thousand distinct CDR3 sequences, about 6.7% found once. Study-wide results and limits: Made up of fewer than 10 highly homologous variants, a TCR beta motif appeared characteristic of ankylosing spondylitis blood.

Antigen specificity for these receptors is unknown. Input material: blood, either unsorted or a sorted T cell fraction (not recorded which). These TCRs come from a male donor with ankylosing spondylitis.

To note about this clonotype: A read error is possible here, since a much larger clone lies one base away. The chain employs TRBV28 and TRBJ2-1; D not resolved. The germline V gene has CDR1 MDHEN and CDR2 SYDVKM. With 6 bases removed from V and 6 bases from J, the gap between germline ends came to 3 bases. This CDR3 contains 10 residues. CDR3 bases: TGTGCCAGCAGCACCAATGAGCAGTTCTTC. Amino acid sequence: CASSTNEQFF.

This clonotype was seen ten or more times. The V gene is TRBV7-8, the J gene TRBJ1-1; D is undetermined. Germline CDR1 is SGHVS and CDR2 is FQNEAQ. The V end lost 3 bases, the J end lost 5 bases, and 10 bases lay between the germline ends. This CDR3 is 13 amino acids long. The CDR3 protein is CASSFSRLTEAFF. The CDR3, as DNA: TGTGCCAGCAGCTTCTCGAGGCTGACTGAAGCTTTCTTT.

This clonotype was detected only a few times. This chain uses TRBV3-1 with TRBJ2-2; D is possibly TRBD2 (5 bases). Germline V lookup: CDR1 LGHDT, CDR2 YNNKEL (reference sequence). Trimming took 5 bases from V and 0 from J, leaving 10 bases between them. The length of the CDR3 is 15 residues. This CDR3 reads CASSTEVANTGELFF. As DNA, the CDR3 is TGTGCCAGCAGCACGGAGGTCGCGAACACCGGGGAGCTGTTTTTT.

The CDR3 sequence is CASTQGDRRFGELFF. In DNA, the CDR3 is TGTGCCAGCACCCAAGGGGACAGACGATTCGGGGAGCTGTTTTTT. The V call is TRBV7-9, the J call TRBJ2-2; TRBD1 agrees at 7 bases. Germline CDR1 and CDR2: SEHNR and FQNEAQ (reference sequence). The CDR3 length is 15 residues. V shed 7 bases, J shed 7 bases, and the junction held 12 bases outside the gene matches.

V gene TRBV6-2 or TRBV6-3 combines with J gene TRBJ2-4; D remains unclear. Trimming pared 2 bases from V and 0 bases from J, leaving 5 bases between. The germline gives CDR1 MNHEY, CDR2 SVGEGT. This CDR3 has 14 residues. CDR3 amino acids: CASSYGVAKNIQYF. The DNA for the CDR3 is TGTGCCAGCAGTTACGGGGTAGCCAAAAACATTCAGTACTTC.

This clonotype was observed at least ten times. In DNA, the CDR3 is TGTGCCAGTAGTTCCCGGGACAGTTCTAATGAAAAACTGTTTTTT. This encodes CASSSRDSSNEKLFF. The V and J genes are TRBV19 and TRBJ1-4; 7 bases map to TRBD1. V was pared by 5 bases and J by 3 bases, with 6 bases of the junction left unmatched. Germline V CDR1 and CDR2: LNHDA, SQIVND (reference sequence). This CDR3 spans 15 amino acids.

This clonotype was counted at least ten times. The V gene is TRBV29-1, the J gene TRBJ2-1, with TRBD1 matching over 7 bases. After removal of 4 bases from V and 2 bases from J, the junction contained 5 bases not matched to a gene. The CDR3 length is 14 residues. Germline V lookup: CDR1 SQVTM, CDR2 ANQGSEA. The CDR3 coding sequence is TGCAGCGTTGTAGGGCAGGGGGCCTACAATGAGCAGTTCTTC. This encodes CSVVGQGAYNEQFF.

The V call is TRBV7-2, the J call TRBJ2-7; D is ambiguous. Trimming left V 7 bases short and J 6 bases short, with 16 bases between. Germline lookup yields CDR1 SGHTA and CDR2 FQGNSA. CDR3 size: 13 residues. Written as DNA, the CDR3 is TGTGCCAGCACCTTTGGACCCTCGGGCGAGCAGTACTTC. Residues: CASTFGPSGEQYF.

J is TRBJ2-7 and V is TRBV29-1, with D perhaps being TRBD1 or TRBD2 (6 bases each). V was clipped by 6 bases and J by 2 bases, with 20 bases between them. The CDR3 sequence is 15 residues long. Germline V gene sequence: CDR1 SQVTM, CDR2 ANQGSEA. CDR3 nucleotide sequence: TGCAGCGTGGAGGGGGGATCCCATAATGCCTACGAGCAGTACTTC. It is translated as CSVEGGSHNAYEQYF.

This clonotype was picked up many times. This chain connects TRBV21-1 to TRBJ2-3. TRBV21-1 is described as a pseudogene. The CDR3 is 14 amino acids. In DNA form, the CDR3 reads TGTGCCAGCAGCAATCTTACAGACACAGATACGCAGTATTTT. This encodes CASSNLTDTDTQYF.

This clonotype has at least ten counts. The chain uses TRBV27 and TRBJ2-1; 10 positions match TRBD2. The trim removed 7 bases at V and 10 bases at J, leaving 4 bases unmatched. The CDR3 runs 12 residues. Germline V lookup: CDR1 MNHEY, CDR2 SMNVEV (reference sequence). The CDR3 loop reads CASTLAGGEQFF. The CDR3 bases are TGTGCCAGCACCTTAGCGGGAGGCGAGCAGTTCTTC.

This clonotype was counted only a few times. V gene TRBV3-1 combines with J gene TRBJ2-3, with no clear D. Between the trimmed V and J ends, which lost 6 bases and 4 bases, there was a span of 11 bases. Germline lookup yields CDR1 LGHDT and CDR2 YNNKEL (reference sequence). The CDR3 totals 13 residues. The CDR3 bases are TGTGCCAGCAGTCCCCTCAGAGCAGATACGCAGTATTTT. Translating it yields CASSPLRADTQYF.

This clonotype was seen at least ten times. V and J are TRBV12-3 or TRBV12-4 and TRBJ2-1; 8 bases agree with TRBD2. V was pared by 6 bases and J by 6 bases, with 4 bases of the junction left unmatched. This CDR3 is 13 amino acids long. The CDR3 sequence is CASSPRGGNEQFF. The DNA of the CDR3 is TGTGCCAGCAGCCCCCGGGGGGGCAATGAGCAGTTCTTC.

There are many counts of this clonotype. This sequence joins TRBV18 and TRBJ2-5, with 10 bases aligning to TRBD1. The CDR3 has 18 amino acids. CDR1 is KGHSH and CDR2 is LQKENI in the germline V gene. V trimming: 2 bases; J trimming: 5 bases; junction bases outside the gene matches: 14. The CDR3 loop is CASSPDLGTGARVETQYF. In DNA, the CDR3 is TGTGCCAGCTCACCAGATCTCGGGACAGGGGCTAGAGTTGAGACCCAGTACTTC.

This chain connects TRBV6-5 to TRBJ2-1; D is ambiguous. Trimming left V 2 bases short and J 5 bases short, with 7 bases between. CDR1 is MNHEY and CDR2 is SVGAGI in the germline V gene. The CDR3 is made up of 13 amino acids. CDR3 DNA: TGTGCCAGCAGTTACGCGGCTAACAATGAGCAGTTCTTC. It is translated as CASSYAANNEQFF.

This clonotype was counted ten times or more. This chain joins TRBV5-1 and TRBJ2-1, with TRBD2 identical over 13 bases. This CDR3 has 16 amino acids. CDR1 is SGHRS, CDR2 YFSETQ, per germline. V lost 4 bases to trimming and J lost 7 bases; unmatched junction nucleotides: 8. The CDR3 spells CASSPPGLAGFNEQFF. The CDR3 nucleotides are TGCGCCAGCAGCCCCCCGGGACTAGCGGGATTTAATGAGCAGTTCTTC.

At least ten counts were recorded for this clonotype. The V and J genes are TRBV11-2 and TRBJ2-7; D may be TRBD2 (7 bases). Trimming took off 1 base at V and 1 base at J, with 20 bases between the two ends. CDR3 size: 18 residues. CDR1 SGHAT and CDR2 FQNNGV come from the germline V gene. The CDR3 DNA is TGTGCCAGCAGCTTAGTCTTTCGGGGGGCTAAGGGGTCCTACGAGCAGTACTTC. Residues: CASSLVFRGAKGSYEQYF.

This clonotype was observed a handful of times. The rearrangement links TRBV11-1 to TRBJ2-6, with TRBD2 identical over 11 bases. The J segment lost 0 bases and the V segment lost 5 bases, leaving 6 bases of the junction unmatched. From germline, CDR1 is SGHAT and CDR2 FQDESV (reference sequence). This CDR3 region has 18 residues. The CDR3 bases are TGTGCCAGCAGCCCCGGGACTAGCGGAGGCTCTGGGGCCAACGTCCTGACTTTC. Amino acid sequence: CASSPGTSGGSGANVLTF.

This clonotype was seen ten or more times. The rearrangement links TRBV6-2 or TRBV6-3 to TRBJ1-5; D unresolved. V was trimmed by 3 bases and J by 0 bases, leaving 9 bases between them. CDR1 is MNHEY, CDR2 SVGEGT, per germline. This CDR3 comprises 15 residues. CDR3 DNA: TGTGCCAGCAGTTATTCCCATTATAGCAATCAGCCCCAGCATTTT. This gives the protein CASSYSHYSNQPQHF.

This clonotype was detected ten times or more. The J gene is TRBJ1-5, the V gene TRBV28; TRBD1 matches at 7 bases. This CDR3 is 14 amino acids long. CDR1 MDHEN and CDR2 SYDVKM come from the germline V gene. With 5 bases clipped from V and 3 bases from J, the junction kept 4 bases outside the gene matches. The CDR3 coding sequence is TGTGCCAGCAGTGTGAGGGGGCCCAATCAGCCCCAGCATTTT. Its translation: CASSVRGPNQPQHF.